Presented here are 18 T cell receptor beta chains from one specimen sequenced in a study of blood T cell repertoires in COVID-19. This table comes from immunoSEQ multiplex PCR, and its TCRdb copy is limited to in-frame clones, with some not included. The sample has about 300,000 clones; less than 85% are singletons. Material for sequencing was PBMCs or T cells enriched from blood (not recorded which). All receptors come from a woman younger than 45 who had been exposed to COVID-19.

CDR3 DNA sequence: TGTGCCTGGAGGCAGAACTATGGCTACACCTTC. Protein product: CAWRQNYGYTF. The chain employs TRBV30 and TRBJ1-2; no definite D call. CDR1 and CDR2 from the germline V gene are GTSNPN and SVGIG (reference sequence). The V gene lost 3 bases and the J gene lost 2 bases, with 4 bases spanning the gap. This CDR3 region has 11 residues.

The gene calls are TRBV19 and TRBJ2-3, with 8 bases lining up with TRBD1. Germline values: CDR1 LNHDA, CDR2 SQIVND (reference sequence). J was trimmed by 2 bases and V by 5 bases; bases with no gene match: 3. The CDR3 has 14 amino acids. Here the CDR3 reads CASSWDRNTDTQYF. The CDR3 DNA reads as TGTGCCAGTAGTTGGGACAGGAACACAGATACGCAGTATTTT.

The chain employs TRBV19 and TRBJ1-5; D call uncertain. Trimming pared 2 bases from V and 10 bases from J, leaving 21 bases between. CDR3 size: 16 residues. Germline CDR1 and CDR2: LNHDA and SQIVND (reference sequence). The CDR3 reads CASSIKAPNPTGPQHF. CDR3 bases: TGTGCCAGTAGTATAAAGGCACCGAACCCGACTGGACCCCAGCATTTT.

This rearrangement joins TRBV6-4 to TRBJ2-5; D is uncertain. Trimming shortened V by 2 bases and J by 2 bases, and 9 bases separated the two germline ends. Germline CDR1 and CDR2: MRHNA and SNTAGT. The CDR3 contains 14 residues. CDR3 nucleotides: TGTGCCAGCAGTGACATCCCCTCTCAAGAGACCCAGTACTTC. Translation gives CASSDIPSQETQYF.

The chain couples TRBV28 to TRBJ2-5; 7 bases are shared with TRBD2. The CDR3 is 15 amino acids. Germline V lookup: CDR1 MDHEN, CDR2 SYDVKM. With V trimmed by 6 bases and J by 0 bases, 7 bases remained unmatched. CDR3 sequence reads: CASSPGGSYQETQYF. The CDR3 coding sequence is TGTGCCAGCAGCCCCGGCGGGAGTTACCAAGAGACCCAGTACTTC.

The CDR3 bases are TGTGCCAGCAGCCCCCAGGGGCGGAGCGGAAATTCACCCCTCCACTTT. Residues: CASSPQGRSGNSPLHF. The rearrangement joins TRBV9 to TRBJ1-6; TRBD1 is a possible D gene (6 bases). Germline CDR1 and CDR2: SGDLS and YYNGEE. Trimming pared 4 bases from V and 7 bases from J, leaving 18 bases between. The CDR3 consists of 16 residues. Full variable domain (remainder filled in from reference TRBV9 and TRBJ1-6): DSGVTQTPKHLITATGQRVTLRCSPRSGDLSVYWYQQSLDQGLQFLIQYYNGEERAKGNILERFSAQQFPDLHSELNLSSLELGDSALYFCASSPQGRSGNSPLHFGNGTRLTVT.

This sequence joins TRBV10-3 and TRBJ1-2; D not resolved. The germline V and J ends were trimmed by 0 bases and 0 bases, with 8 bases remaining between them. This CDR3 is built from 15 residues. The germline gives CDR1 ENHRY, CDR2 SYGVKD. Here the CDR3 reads CAISESGVANYGYTF. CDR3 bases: TGTGCCATCAGTGAGTCCGGGGTTGCTAACTATGGCTACACCTTC.

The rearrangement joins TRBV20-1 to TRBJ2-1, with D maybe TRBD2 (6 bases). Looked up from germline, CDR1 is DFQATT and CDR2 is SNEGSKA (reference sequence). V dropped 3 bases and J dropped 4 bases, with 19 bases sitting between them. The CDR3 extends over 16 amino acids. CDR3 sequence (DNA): TGCAGTGCTAGTCCGCTCCGGGACTCCAAGTACAATGAGCAGTTCTTC. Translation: CSASPLRDSKYNEQFF.

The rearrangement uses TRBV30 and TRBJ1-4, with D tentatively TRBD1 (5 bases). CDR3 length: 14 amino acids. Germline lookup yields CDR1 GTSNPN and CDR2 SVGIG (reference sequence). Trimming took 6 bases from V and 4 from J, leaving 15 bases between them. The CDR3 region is CACHKGLFNEKLFF. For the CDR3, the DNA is TGTGCCTGCCACAAGGGGCTATTTAATGAAAAACTGTTTTTT.

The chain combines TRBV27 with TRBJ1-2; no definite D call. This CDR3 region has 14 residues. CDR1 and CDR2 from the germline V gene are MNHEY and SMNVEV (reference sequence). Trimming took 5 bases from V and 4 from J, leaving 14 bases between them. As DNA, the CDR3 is TGTGCCAGCAGTCCCACGTGGGCGGGCTATGGCTACACCTTC. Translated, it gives CASSPTWAGYGYTF.

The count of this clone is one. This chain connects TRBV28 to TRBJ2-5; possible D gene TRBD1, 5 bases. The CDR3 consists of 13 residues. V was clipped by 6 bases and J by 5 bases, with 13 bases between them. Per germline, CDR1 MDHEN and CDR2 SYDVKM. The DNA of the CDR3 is TGTGCCAGCAGGAAGGGGTCTCGGGAGACCCAGTACTTC. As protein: CASRKGSRETQYF.

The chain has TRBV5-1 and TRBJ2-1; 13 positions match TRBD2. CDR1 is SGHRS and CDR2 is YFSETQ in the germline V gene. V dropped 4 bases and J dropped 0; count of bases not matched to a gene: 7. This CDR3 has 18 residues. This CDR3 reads CASSPRTSGGGSYNEQFF. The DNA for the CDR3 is TGCGCCAGCAGCCCGAGGACTAGCGGGGGAGGCTCCTACAATGAGCAGTTCTTC.

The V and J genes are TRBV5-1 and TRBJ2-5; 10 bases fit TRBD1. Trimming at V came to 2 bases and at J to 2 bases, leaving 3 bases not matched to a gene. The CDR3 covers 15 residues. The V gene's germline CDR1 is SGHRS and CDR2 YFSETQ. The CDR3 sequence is CASSFGTGVQETQYF. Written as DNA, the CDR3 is TGCGCCAGCAGCTTCGGGACAGGGGTTCAAGAGACCCAGTACTTC.

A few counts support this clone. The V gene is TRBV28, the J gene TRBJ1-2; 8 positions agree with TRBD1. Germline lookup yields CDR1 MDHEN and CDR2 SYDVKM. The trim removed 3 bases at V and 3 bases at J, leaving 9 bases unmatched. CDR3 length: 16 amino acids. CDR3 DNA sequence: TGTGCCAGCAGTTTCTCTTCGACAGGGGACTACTATGGCTACACCTTC. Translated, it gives CASSFSSTGDYYGYTF.

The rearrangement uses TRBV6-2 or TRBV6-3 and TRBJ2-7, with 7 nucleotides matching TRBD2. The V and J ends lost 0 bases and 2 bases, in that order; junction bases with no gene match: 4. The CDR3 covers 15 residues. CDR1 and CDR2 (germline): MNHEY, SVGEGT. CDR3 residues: CASSYSTAGPYEQYF. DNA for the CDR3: TGTGCCAGCAGTTACTCGACAGCGGGGCCCTACGAGCAGTACTTC.

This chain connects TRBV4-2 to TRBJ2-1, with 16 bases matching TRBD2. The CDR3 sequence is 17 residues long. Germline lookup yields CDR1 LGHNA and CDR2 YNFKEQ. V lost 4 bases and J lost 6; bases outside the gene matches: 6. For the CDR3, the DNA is TGTGCCAGCAGCCCGTTAGGGACTAGCGGGGGGGCCAATGAGCAGTTCTTC. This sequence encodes CASSPLGTSGGANEQFF.

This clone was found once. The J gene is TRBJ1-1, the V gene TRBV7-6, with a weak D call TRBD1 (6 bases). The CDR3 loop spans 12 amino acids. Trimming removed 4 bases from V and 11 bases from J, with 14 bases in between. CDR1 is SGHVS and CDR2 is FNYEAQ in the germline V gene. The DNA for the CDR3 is TGTGCCAGCAGCTCAATACAGGGTAGGGCTTTCTTT. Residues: CASSSIQGRAFF.

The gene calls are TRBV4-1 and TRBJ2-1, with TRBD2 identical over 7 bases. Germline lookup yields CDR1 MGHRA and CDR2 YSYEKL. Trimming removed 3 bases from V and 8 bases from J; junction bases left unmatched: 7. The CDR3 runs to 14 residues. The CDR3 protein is CASSQGRETDEQFF. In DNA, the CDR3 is TGCGCCAGCAGCCAGGGGCGGGAGACTGATGAGCAGTTCTTC.